The TCR beta chain under discussion was sequenced for a study of early T cells in non-severe SARS-CoV-2 infection. Study-wide results and limits: Clonotype matching in VDJdb favored anti-spike CD8 responses and did not capture private and CD4 specificities.

TCRdb called the 5' RACE reads again in MiXCR, with one record for every CDR3 protein. The data contain more than 95,000 distinct CDR3 sequences, 11% of them singletons. This clonotype came up many times. Its target is not known. The starting material was whole blood, obtained at baseline. The TCR was taken from an adult who was a healthcare worker with PCR-confirmed SARS-CoV-2 infection or an uninfected control (not recorded which).

The CDR3 sequence is CASSQDSEVGAFF. In nucleotides, the CDR3 is TGCGCCAGCAGCCAAGATTCTGAGGTAGGGGCTTTCTTT. This sequence joins TRBV4-3 and TRBJ1-1; no clear D. Germline CDR1 reads LGHNA; CDR2 reads YSLEER. The CDR3 is made up of 13 amino acids. V dropped 0 bases and J dropped 11 bases, with 13 bases sitting between them.